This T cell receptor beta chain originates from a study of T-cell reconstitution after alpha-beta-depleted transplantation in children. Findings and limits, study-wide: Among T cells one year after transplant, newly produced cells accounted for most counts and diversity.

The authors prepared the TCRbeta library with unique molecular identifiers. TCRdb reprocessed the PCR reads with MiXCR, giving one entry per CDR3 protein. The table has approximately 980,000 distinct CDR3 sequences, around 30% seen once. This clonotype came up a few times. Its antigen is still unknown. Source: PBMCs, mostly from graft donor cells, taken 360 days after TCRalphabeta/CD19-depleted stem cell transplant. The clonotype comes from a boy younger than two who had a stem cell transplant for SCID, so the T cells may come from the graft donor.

The CDR3 loop is CSFLRRGEQFF. The CDR3, as DNA: TGCAGCTTCCTACGTCGGGGTGAGCAGTTCTTC. V and J are TRBV29-1 and TRBJ2-1; perhaps TRBD2 as D (5 bases). The germline CDR1 and CDR2 sequences are SQVTM and ANQGSEA. This CDR3 comprises 11 residues. The germline V and J ends were trimmed by 8 bases and 9 bases, with 14 bases remaining between them.